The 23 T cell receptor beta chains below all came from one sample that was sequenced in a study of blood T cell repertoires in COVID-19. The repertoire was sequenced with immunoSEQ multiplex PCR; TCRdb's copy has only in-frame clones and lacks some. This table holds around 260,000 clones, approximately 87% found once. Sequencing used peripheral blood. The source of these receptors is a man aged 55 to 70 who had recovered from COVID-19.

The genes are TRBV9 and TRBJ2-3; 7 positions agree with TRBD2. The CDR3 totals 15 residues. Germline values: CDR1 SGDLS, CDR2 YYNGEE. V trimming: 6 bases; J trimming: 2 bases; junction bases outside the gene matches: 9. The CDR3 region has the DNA TGTGCCAGCAACCGATTGGCGGGAGACACAGATACGCAGTATTTT. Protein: CASNRLAGDTDTQYF.

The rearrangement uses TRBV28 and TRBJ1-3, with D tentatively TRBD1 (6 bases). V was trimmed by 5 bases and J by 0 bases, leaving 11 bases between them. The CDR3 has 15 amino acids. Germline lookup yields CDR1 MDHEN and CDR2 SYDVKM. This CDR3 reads CASSLGGFSGNTIYF. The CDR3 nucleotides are TGTGCCAGCAGTCTAGGGGGTTTCTCTGGAAACACCATATATTTT.

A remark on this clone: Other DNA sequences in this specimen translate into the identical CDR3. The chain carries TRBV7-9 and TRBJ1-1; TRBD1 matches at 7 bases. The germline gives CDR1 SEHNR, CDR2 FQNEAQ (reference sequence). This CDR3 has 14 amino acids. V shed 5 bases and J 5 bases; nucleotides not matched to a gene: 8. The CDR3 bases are TGTGCCAGCAGCCCCCGACAGGGTGGAACTGAAGCTTTCTTT. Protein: CASSPRQGGTEAFF.

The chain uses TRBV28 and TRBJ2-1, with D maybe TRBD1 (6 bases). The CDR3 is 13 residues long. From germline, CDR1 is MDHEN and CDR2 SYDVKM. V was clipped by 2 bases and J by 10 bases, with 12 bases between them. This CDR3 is CASSLQGPGEQFF. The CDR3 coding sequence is TGTGCCAGCAGTTTACAGGGGCCCGGAGAGCAGTTCTTC.

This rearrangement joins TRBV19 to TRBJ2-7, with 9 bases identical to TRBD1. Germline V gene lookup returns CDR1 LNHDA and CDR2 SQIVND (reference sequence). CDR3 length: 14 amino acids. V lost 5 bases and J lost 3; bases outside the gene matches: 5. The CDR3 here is CASSRGQGYYEQYF. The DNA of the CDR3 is TGTGCCAGTAGTCGAGGACAGGGGTACTACGAGCAGTACTTC. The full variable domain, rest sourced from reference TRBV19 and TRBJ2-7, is DGGITQSPKYLFRKEGQNVTLSCEQNLNHDAMYWYRQDPGQGLRLIYYSQIVNDFQKGDIAEGYSVSREKKESFPLTVTSAQKNPTAFYLCASSRGQGYYEQYFGPGTRLTVT.

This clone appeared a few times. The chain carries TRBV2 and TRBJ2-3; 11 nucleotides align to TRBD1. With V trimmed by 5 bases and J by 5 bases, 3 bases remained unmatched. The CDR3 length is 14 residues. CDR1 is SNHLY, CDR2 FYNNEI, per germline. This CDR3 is CASSRGQGVDTQYF. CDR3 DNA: TGTGCCAGCAGTAGGGGACAGGGGGTAGATACGCAGTATTTT.

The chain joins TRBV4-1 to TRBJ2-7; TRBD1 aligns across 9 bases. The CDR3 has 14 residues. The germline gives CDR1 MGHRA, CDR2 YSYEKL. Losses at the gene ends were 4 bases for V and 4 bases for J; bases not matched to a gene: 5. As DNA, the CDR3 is TGCGCCAGCAGCCGCACAGGGGGCGCGTACGAGCAGTACTTC. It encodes CASSRTGGAYEQYF.

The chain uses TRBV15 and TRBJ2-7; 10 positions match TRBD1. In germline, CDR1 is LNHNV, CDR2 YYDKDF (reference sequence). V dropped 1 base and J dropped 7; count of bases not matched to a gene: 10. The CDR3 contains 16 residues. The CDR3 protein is CATSRGQGTGVGEQYF. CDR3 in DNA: TGTGCCACCAGCAGAGGTCAAGGGACAGGGGTGGGAGAGCAGTACTTC.

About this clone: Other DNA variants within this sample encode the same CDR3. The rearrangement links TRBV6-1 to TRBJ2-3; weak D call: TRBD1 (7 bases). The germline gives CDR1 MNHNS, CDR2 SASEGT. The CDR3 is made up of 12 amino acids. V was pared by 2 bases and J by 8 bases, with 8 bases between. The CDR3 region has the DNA TGTGCCAGCAGTGAACAGGGGGGTACGCAGTATTTT. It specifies CASSEQGGTQYF.

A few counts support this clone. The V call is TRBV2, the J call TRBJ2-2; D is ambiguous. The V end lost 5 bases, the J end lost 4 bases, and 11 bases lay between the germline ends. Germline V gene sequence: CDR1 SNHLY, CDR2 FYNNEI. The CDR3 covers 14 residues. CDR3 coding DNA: TGTGCCAGCAGTTTGTTGTGGAGCACCGGGGAGCTGTTTTTT. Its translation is CASSLLWSTGELFF.

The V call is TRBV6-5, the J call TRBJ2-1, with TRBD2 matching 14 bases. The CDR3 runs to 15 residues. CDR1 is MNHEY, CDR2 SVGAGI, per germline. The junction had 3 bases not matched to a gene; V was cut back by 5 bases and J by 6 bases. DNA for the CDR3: TGTGCCAGCAGTCCCGGACTAGCGGGAGGCAATGAGCAGTTCTTC. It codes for CASSPGLAGGNEQFF.

The CDR3 bases are TGTGCCTGGAGTGTATTCAAACTAGCGGGGGCAAACAATGAGCAGTTCTTC. Protein: CAWSVFKLAGANNEQFF. This rearrangement joins TRBV30 to TRBJ2-1; 11 nucleotides align to TRBD2. Trimming took 0 bases from V and 5 from J; bases not matched to a gene: 9. CDR1 GTSNPN and CDR2 SVGIG come from the germline V gene (reference sequence). The CDR3 loop spans 17 amino acids.

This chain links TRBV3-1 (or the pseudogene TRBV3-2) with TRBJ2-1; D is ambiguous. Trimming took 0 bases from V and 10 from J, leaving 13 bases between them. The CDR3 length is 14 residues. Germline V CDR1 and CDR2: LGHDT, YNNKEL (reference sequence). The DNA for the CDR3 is TGTGCCAGCAGCCAAGATGTCATCGGGTACGAGCAGTTCTTC. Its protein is CASSQDVIGYEQFF.

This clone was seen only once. The CDR3, as DNA: TGTGCCAGCAGGCCGGGACAGAAGATTATCACAGATACGCAGTATTTT. Protein: CASRPGQKIITDTQYF. The gene calls are TRBV5-8 and TRBJ2-3; 7 bases map to TRBD1. This CDR3 has 16 residues. Germline assignment: CDR1 SGHTS and CDR2 YDEGEE. V shed 5 bases and J 2 bases; nucleotides not matched to a gene: 11.

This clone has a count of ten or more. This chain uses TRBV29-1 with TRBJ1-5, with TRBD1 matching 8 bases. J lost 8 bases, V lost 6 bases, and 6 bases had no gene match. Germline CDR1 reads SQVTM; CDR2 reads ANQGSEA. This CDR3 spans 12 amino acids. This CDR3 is CSVGQVGEPQHF. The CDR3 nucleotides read TGCAGCGTGGGACAGGTTGGGGAGCCCCAGCATTTT.

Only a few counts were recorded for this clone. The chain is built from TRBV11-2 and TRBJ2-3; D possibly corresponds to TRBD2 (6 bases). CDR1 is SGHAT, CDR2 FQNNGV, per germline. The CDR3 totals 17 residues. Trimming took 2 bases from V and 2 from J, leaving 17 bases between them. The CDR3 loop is CASSLSAAGRITDTQYF. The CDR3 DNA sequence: TGTGCCAGCAGCTTATCTGCGGCTGGGAGGATCACAGATACGCAGTATTTT.

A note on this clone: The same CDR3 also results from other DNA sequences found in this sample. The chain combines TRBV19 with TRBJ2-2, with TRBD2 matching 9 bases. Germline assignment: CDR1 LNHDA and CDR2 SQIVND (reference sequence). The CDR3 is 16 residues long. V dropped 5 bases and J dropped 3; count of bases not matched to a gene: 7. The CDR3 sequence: CASSPSSGSYTGELFF. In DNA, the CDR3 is TGTGCCAGTAGTCCAAGTAGCGGGAGTTACACCGGGGAGCTGTTTTTT.

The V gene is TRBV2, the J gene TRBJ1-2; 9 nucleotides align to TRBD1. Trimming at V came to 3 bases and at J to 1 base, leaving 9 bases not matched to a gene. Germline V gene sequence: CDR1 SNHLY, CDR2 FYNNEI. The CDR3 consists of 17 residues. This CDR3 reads CASSEPDRGDYNYGYTF. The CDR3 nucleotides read TGTGCCAGCAGTGAGCCGGACAGGGGTGATTATAACTATGGCTACACCTTC.

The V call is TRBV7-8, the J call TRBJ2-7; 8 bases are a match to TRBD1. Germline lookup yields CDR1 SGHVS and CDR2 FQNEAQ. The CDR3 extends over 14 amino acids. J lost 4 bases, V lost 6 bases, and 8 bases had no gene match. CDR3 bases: TGTGCCAGCAGTTCCGACAGGGGAAGTTACGAGCAGTACTTC. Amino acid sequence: CASSSDRGSYEQYF.

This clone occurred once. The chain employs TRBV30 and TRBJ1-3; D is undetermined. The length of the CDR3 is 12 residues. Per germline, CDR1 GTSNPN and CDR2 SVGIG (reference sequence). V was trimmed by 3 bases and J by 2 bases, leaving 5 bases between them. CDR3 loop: CAWRATGNTIYF. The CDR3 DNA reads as TGTGCCTGGAGGGCAACTGGAAACACCATATATTTT.

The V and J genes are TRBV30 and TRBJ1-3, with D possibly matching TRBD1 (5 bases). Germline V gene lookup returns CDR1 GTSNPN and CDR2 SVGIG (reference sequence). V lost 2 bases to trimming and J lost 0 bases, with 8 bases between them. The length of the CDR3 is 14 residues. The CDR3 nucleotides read TGTGCCTGGAGTACAGGCCCCTCTGGAAACACCATATATTTT. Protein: CAWSTGPSGNTIYF.

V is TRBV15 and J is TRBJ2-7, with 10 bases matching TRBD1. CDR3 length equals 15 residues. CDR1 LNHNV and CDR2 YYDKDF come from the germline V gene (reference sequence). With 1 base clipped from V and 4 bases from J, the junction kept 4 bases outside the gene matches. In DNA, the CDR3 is TGTGCCACCAGCAGAGTGGGGACAGGGGTTTACGAGCAGTACTTC. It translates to CATSRVGTGVYEQYF.

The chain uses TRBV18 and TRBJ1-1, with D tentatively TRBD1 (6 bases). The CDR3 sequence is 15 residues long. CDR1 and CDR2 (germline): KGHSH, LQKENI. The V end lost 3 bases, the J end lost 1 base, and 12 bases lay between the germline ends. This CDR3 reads CASSPQGRENTEAFF. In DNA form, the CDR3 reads TGTGCCAGCTCACCCCAGGGGAGAGAGAACACTGAAGCTTTCTTT.